The 3 T cell receptor beta chains presented below share a single source sample, sequenced in a study of control samples from healthy donors and cancer patients. Repertoires were generated with immunoSEQ multiplex PCR, while TCRdb's copy carries only in-frame clones and drops some. There are around 140,000 clones in the sample; approximately 89% occur only once, and approximately 8% lies in the top ten. Sequencing used PBMCs. The receptors were gathered from a man between 45 and 60 years old with head and neck cancer.

This clone was observed a few times. V and J are TRBV30 and TRBJ1-5; no firm D call. V was cut by 2 bases and J by 0 bases, with 11 bases left in between. Germline lookup yields CDR1 GTSNPN and CDR2 SVGIG (reference sequence). The CDR3 sequence is 15 residues long. The CDR3 loop reads CAWSSGADSNQPQHF. Here the CDR3 DNA reads TGTGCCTGGAGTTCGGGAGCTGATAGCAATCAGCCCCAGCATTTT. Variable domain in full (rest from reference TRBV30 and TRBJ1-5): SQTIHQWPATLVQPVGSPLSLECTVEGTSNPNLYWYRQAAGRGLQLLFYSVGIGQISSEVPQNLSASRPQDRQFILSSKKLLLSDSGFYLCAWSSGADSNQPQHFGDGTRLSIL.

V usage is TRBV24-1 and J usage is TRBJ1-2; no clear D. The CDR3 sequence is 13 residues long. The V gene lost 2 bases and the J gene lost 8 bases, with 11 bases spanning the gap. Germline V lookup: CDR1 KGHDR, CDR2 SFDVKD. CDR3 amino acids: CATSDYKDRGYTF. The DNA of the CDR3 is TGTGCCACCAGTGATTACAAGGATAGGGGCTACACCTTC.

The chain joins TRBV5-8 to TRBJ1-2, with D tentatively TRBD1 (5 bases). V was pared by 6 bases and J by 4 bases, with 10 bases between. This CDR3 is built from 12 residues. Germline V gene sequence: CDR1 SGHTS, CDR2 YDEGEE. CDR3 amino acids: CASTHQGYGYTF. CDR3 DNA: TGTGCCAGCACGCATCAGGGCTATGGCTACACCTTC.